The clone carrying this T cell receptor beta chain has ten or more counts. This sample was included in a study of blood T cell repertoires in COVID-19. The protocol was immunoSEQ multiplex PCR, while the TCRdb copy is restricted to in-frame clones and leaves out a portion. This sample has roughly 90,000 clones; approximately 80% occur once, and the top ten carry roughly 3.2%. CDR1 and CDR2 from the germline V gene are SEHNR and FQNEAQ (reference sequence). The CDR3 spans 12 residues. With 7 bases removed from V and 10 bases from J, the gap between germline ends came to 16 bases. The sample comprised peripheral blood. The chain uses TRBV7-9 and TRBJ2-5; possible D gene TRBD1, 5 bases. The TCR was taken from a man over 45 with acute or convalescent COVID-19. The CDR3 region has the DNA TGTGCCAGCACTTCGGGTGTAAGGGGCCAGTACTTC. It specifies CASTSGVRGQYF.